This TCR beta chain derives from a study of blood T cell repertoires in COVID-19. This clone was recorded only once. Germline V gene data show CDR1 as SNHLY and CDR2 as FYNNEI. CDR3 size: 16 residues. V was pared by 3 bases and J by 0 bases, with 14 bases between. The table came from immunoSEQ multiplex PCR; TCRdb's copy has only in-frame clones and leaves some out. The sample contains approximately 110,000 clones, 80% to 90% of which appear only once. V is TRBV2 and J is TRBJ1-2; D possibly corresponds to TRBD1 (5 bases). Sequencing input: peripheral blood. The sequence was collected from a woman older than 75 with acute or convalescent COVID-19. CDR3 amino acids: CASSDGGAKSNYGYTF. The CDR3 nucleotides read TGTGCCAGCAGTGACGGCGGGGCGAAATCTAACTATGGCTACACCTTC. Full variable domain (missing parts from reference TRBV2 and TRBJ1-2): EPEVTQTPSHQVTQMGQEVILRCVPISNHLYFYWYRQILGQKVEFLVSFYNNEISEKSEIFDDQFSVERPDGSNFTLKIRSTKLEDSAMYFCASSDGGAKSNYGYTFGSGTRLTVV.